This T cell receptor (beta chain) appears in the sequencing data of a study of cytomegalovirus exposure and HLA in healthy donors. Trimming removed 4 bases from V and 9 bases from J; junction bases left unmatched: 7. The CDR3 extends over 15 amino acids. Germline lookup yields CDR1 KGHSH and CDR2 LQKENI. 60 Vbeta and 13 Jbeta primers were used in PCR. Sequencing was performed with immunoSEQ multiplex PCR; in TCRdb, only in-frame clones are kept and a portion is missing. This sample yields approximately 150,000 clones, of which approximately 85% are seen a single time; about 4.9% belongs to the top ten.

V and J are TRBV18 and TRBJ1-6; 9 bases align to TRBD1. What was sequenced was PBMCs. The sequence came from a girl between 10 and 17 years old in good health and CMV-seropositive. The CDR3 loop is CASSQRGQGRSPLHF. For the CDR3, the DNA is TGTGCCAGCTCACAGCGGGGACAGGGCCGTTCACCCCTCCACTTT.